The entry that follows covers one T cell receptor beta chain sequence. The antigen remains unidentified. The data belong to a study of molecular identifiers for immune sequencing clone quantification. Library preparation followed earlier protocols using designated TCR primers. TCRdb ran MiXCR on the PCR reads and lists one entry per CDR3 protein. The sample holds more than 450,000 distinct CDR3 sequences, around 21% seen once. Notes on the study in general: The study found clones above 20 RNA copies held over 98% of effector molecules and under 1% in naive cells.

Deletions cut 2 bases from V and 7 bases from J, with 12 bases between. CDR3 size: 14 residues. CDR1 and CDR2 (germline): MGHRA, YSYEKL. The V and J genes are TRBV4-1 and TRBJ2-1, with a possible D match to TRBD2 (7 bases). Sequencing used naive CD8+ T cells from blood, with Jurkat cell RNA spiked in. Subset described: FACS-sorted CD8+CD4-CCR7+CD45RA+ naive T cells. The sequence derives from a human donor in good health. Some libraries in this study had Jurkat cell RNA spiked in. DNA for the CDR3: TGCGCCAGCAGCCAACCTAGGGGGGGGAATGAGCAGTTCTTC. Protein: CASSQPRGGNEQFF.